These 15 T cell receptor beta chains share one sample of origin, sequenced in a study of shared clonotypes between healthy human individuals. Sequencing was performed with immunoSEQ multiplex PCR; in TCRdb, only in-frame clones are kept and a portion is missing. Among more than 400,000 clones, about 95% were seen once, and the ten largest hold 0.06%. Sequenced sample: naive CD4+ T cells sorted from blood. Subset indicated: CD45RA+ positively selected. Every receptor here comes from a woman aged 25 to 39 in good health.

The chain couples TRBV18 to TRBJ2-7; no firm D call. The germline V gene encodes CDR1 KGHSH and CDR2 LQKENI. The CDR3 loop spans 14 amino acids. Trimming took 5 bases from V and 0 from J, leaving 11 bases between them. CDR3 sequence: CASSATDSSYEQYF. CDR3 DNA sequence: TGTGCCAGCTCAGCGACCGATAGCTCCTACGAGCAGTACTTC.

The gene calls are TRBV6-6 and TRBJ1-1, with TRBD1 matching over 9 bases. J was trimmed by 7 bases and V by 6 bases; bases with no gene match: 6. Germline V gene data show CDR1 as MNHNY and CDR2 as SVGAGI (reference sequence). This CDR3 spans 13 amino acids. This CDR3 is CASSRMDRGEAFF. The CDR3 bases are TGTGCCAGCAGCCGAATGGACAGGGGTGAAGCTTTCTTT.

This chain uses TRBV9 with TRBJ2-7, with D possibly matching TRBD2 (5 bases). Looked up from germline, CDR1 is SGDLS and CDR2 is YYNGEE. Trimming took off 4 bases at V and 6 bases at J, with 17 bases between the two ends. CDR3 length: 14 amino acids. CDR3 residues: CASSLVMDFTEQYF. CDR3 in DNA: TGTGCCAGCAGCCTGGTTATGGACTTTACCGAGCAGTACTTC.

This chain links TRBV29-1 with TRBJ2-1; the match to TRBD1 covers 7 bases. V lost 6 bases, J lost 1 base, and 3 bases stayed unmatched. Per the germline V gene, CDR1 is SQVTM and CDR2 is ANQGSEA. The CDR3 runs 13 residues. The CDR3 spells CSVQQGSYNEQFF. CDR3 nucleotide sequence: TGCAGCGTCCAACAGGGGTCCTACAATGAGCAGTTCTTC.

CDR3: CASSHNGEQFF. DNA of the CDR3: TGCGCCAGCAGCCATAACGGTGAGCAGTTCTTC. The rearrangement links TRBV4-1 to TRBJ2-1; D call uncertain. The germline V gene encodes CDR1 MGHRA and CDR2 YSYEKL. The CDR3 loop spans 11 amino acids. V lost 3 bases and J lost 9, with 6 bases in between.

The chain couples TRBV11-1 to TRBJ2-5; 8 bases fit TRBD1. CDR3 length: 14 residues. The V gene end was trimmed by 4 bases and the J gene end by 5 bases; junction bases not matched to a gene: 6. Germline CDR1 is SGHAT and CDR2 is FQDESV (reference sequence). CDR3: CASSSQTGVETQYF. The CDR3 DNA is TGTGCCAGCAGCTCGCAGACAGGGGTGGAGACCCAGTACTTC.

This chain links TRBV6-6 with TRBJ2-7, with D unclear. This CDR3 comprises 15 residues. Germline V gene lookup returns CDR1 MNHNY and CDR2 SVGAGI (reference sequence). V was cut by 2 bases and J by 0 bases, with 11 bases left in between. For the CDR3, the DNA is TGTGCCAGCAGTTACCTGGGCAAACTCTCCTACGAGCAGTACTTC. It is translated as CASSYLGKLSYEQYF.

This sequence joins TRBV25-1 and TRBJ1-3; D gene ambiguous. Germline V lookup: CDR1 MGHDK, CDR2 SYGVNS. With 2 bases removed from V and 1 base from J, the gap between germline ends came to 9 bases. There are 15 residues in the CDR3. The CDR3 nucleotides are TGTGCCAGCAGTGAACTCGAGGGATCTGGAAACACCATATATTTT. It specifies CASSELEGSGNTIYF.

The CDR3 loop is CASSPIISETQYF. CDR3 nucleotides: TGTGCCAGCAGTCCGATAATTTCGGAGACCCAGTACTTC. V gene TRBV27 combines with J gene TRBJ2-5; the D is unclear. V was shortened by 5 bases and J by 5 bases, with 12 bases between the two germline ends. The length of the CDR3 is 13 residues. Per the germline V gene, CDR1 is MNHEY and CDR2 is SMNVEV (reference sequence).

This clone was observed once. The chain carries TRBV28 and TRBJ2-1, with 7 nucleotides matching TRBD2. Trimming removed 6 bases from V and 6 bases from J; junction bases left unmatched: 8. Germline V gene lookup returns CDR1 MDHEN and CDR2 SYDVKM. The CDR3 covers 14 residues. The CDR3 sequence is CASSGGTWPNEQFF. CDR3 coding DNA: TGTGCCAGCAGCGGGGGGACTTGGCCCAATGAGCAGTTCTTC.

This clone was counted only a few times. The CDR3 here is CASSQSYTNEKLFF. CDR3 coding DNA: TGTGCCAGCAGCCAAAGTTACACTAATGAAAAACTGTTTTTT. J is TRBJ1-4 and V is TRBV6-5; D uncertain. V was shortened by 6 bases and J by 2 bases, with 10 bases between the two germline ends. The CDR3 is 14 amino acids. Germline CDR1 is MNHEY and CDR2 is SVGAGI.

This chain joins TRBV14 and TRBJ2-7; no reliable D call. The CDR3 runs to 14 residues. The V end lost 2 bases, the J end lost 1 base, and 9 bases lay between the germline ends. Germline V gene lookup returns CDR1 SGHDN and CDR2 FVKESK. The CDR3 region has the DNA TGTGCCAGCAGCCAAAACACCAAATCCTACGAGCAGTACTTC. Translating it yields CASSQNTKSYEQYF.

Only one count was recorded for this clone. Here the CDR3 reads CASSPDRTSGIETQYF. CDR3 DNA sequence: TGTGCCAGCAGCCCGGATAGGACTAGCGGGATTGAGACCCAGTACTTC. The chain recombines TRBV7-9 with TRBJ2-5; 12 positions agree with TRBD2. The V gene end was trimmed by 5 bases and the J gene end by 5 bases; junction bases not matched to a gene: 9. The CDR3 covers 16 residues. The germline CDR1 and CDR2 sequences are SEHNR and FQNEAQ (reference sequence). Based on the CDR3 plus reference TRBV7-9 and TRBJ2-5, the full variable domain is DTGVSQNPRHKITKRGQNVTFRCDPISEHNRLYWYRQTLGQGPEFLTYFQNEAQLEKSRLLSDRFSAERPKGSFSTLEIQRTEQGDSAMYLCASSPDRTSGIETQYFGPGTRLLVL.

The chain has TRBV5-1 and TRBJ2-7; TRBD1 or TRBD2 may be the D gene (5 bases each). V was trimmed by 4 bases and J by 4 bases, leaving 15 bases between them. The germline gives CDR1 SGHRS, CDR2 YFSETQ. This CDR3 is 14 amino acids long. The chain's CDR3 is CASSPRDALYEQYF. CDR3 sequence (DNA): TGCGCCAGCAGCCCCCGGGACGCCTTGTACGAGCAGTACTTC.

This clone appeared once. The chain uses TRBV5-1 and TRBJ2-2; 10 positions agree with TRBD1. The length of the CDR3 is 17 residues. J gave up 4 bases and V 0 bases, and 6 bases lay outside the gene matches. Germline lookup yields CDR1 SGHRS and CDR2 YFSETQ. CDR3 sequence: CASSLGGTGAFTGELFF. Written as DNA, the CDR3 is TGCGCCAGCAGCTTGGGAGGGACAGGGGCCTTCACCGGGGAGCTGTTTTTT.